Below, 21 T cell receptor beta chains from the same sample are listed, as sequenced in a study of blood T cell repertoires in COVID-19. Profiled with immunoSEQ multiplex PCR; TCRdb holds only in-frame clones, not every one. The repertoire consists of about 130,000 clones, with 83% occurring once and the leading ten covering roughly 18%. The sequenced material came from PBMCs or T cells enriched from blood (not recorded which). Every receptor here comes from a man aged 25-45 years who had recovered from COVID-19.

J is TRBJ2-5 and V is TRBV7-9; 7 bases line up with TRBD2. From germline, CDR1 is SEHNR and CDR2 FQNEAQ (reference sequence). The CDR3 contains 15 residues. Trimming removed 0 bases from V and 4 bases from J; junction bases left unmatched: 5. The DNA of the CDR3 is TGTGCCAGCAGCTTAGCGGCGGGAGCTGTAGAGACCCAGTACTTC. It is translated as CASSLAAGAVETQYF.

The chain joins TRBV6-5 to TRBJ2-3; 9 bases agree with TRBD2. This CDR3 spans 16 amino acids. Germline values: CDR1 MNHEY, CDR2 SVGAGI. J gave up 2 bases and V 2 bases, and 5 bases lay outside the gene matches. The CDR3 region is CASSYSLAGPTDTQYF. The CDR3 DNA is TGTGCCAGCAGTTACAGCCTAGCGGGACCCACAGATACGCAGTATTTT.

The rearrangement joins TRBV2 to TRBJ2-5; 10 nucleotides match TRBD2. Germline V gene sequence: CDR1 SNHLY, CDR2 FYNNEI. The J segment lost 5 bases and the V segment lost 2 bases, leaving 11 bases of the junction unmatched. The CDR3 sequence is 17 residues long. The CDR3 DNA reads TGTGCCAGCAGTGAATGGCCAGCGGGAGGGCCATGGGAGACCCAGTACTTC. It encodes CASSEWPAGGPWETQYF.

This chain links TRBV24-1 with TRBJ2-3; 8 bases are shared with TRBD2. The length of the CDR3 is 16 residues. V trimming: 5 bases; J trimming: 4 bases; junction bases outside the gene matches: 10. Germline assignment: CDR1 KGHDR and CDR2 SFDVKD. The CDR3 here is CATSGPPGGPADTQYF. CDR3 DNA: TGTGCCACCAGTGGTCCCCCGGGGGGGCCAGCAGATACGCAGTATTTT.

CDR3 region: CASSLSGSSYEQYF. The CDR3 DNA is TGTGCCAGCAGCTTAAGCGGGAGCTCCTACGAGCAGTACTTC. V usage is TRBV11-2 and J usage is TRBJ2-7, with TRBD2 matching over 8 bases. This CDR3 is built from 14 residues. V lost 2 bases to trimming and J lost 0 bases; unmatched junction nucleotides: 0. Germline V gives CDR1 SGHAT, CDR2 FQNNGV.

This clone appeared once. An end of the junction does not agree with germline; a read error may underlie this. J is TRBJ2-7 and V is TRBV9; TRBD1 aligns across 7 bases. Looked up from germline, CDR1 is SGDLS and CDR2 is YYNGEE. The CDR3 sequence is 13 residues long. In nucleotides, the CDR3 is TGTGCCAGCAGCGCGACACAGGGGCGACCCCCCATTTTC. As protein: CASSATQGRPPIF.

Relative to its sample, this clone is medium-sized (0.01 to 0.1%). J is TRBJ2-1 and V is TRBV19, with 7 bases fitting TRBD2. Germline V CDR1 and CDR2: LNHDA, SQIVND (reference sequence). With V trimmed by 5 bases and J by 13 bases, 20 bases remained unmatched. The CDR3 is 16 amino acids. CDR3 nucleotide sequence: TGTGCCAGTAGTCCCTGGACCGGGCGGGAGTATCGGGGACAGTTCTTC. As protein: CASSPWTGREYRGQFF.

In this sample, this clone turned up a few times. The V gene is TRBV19, the J gene TRBJ1-1; no clear D. From germline, CDR1 is LNHDA and CDR2 SQIVND (reference sequence). V was clipped by 7 bases and J by 4 bases, with 10 bases between them. This CDR3 contains 12 residues. Here the CDR3 DNA reads TGTGCCAGTATGTCGGGGTTCACTGAAGCTTTCTTT. It is translated as CASMSGFTEAFF.

This chain joins TRBV6-5 and TRBJ1-2; TRBD1 agrees at 7 bases. Germline-derived CDR1 and CDR2 are MNHEY and SVGAGI. Trimming removed 6 bases from V and 8 bases from J; junction bases left unmatched: 9. There are 13 residues in the CDR3. CDR3 DNA: TGTGCCAGCAGATCCGGACAGGCTAGGGGCTACACCTTC. It specifies CASRSGQARGYTF.

As DNA, the CDR3 is TGTGCCAGCAGCCAGTTAGCGGTCCGAGGGACCGGGGAGCTGTTTTTT. The encoded protein is CASSQLAVRGTGELFF. This chain joins TRBV3-1 (or the pseudogene TRBV3-2) and TRBJ2-2; D is perhaps TRBD2 (6 bases). The germline V gene has CDR1 LGHDT and CDR2 YNNKEL (reference sequence). Deletions cut 3 bases from V and 5 bases from J, with 16 bases between. CDR3 length: 16 amino acids.

The CDR3: CASSAQGAIGYTF. The DNA of the CDR3 is TGTGCCAGCAGCGCGCAGGGGGCAATCGGCTACACCTTC. The V call is TRBV9, the J call TRBJ1-2, with 8 bases lining up with TRBD1. Germline assignment: CDR1 SGDLS and CDR2 YYNGEE. The CDR3 is 13 residues long. V was pared by 3 bases and J by 8 bases, with 6 bases of the junction left unmatched.

This clone was detected only a few times. The chain employs TRBV11-1 and TRBJ2-5, with D possibly matching TRBD1 (6 bases). The germline CDR1 and CDR2 sequences are SGHAT and FQDESV (reference sequence). Between the trimmed V and J ends, which lost 6 bases and 3 bases, there was a span of 11 bases. The CDR3 is 13 amino acids. The CDR3 DNA reads TGTGCCAGCAGATGGAACAGGGAAGAGACCCAGTACTTC. Its protein product is CASRWNREETQYF.

Only one count was recorded for this clone. The rearrangement joins TRBV12-3 or TRBV12-4 to TRBJ1-5; no definite D call. This CDR3 contains 13 residues. V shed 2 bases and J shed 5 bases, with 7 bases lying between them. CDR3 sequence (DNA): TGTGCCAGCAGTTTATCCCGGGATCAGCCCCAGCATTTT. It yields the protein CASSLSRDQPQHF.

The CDR3: CASSGGFHGYTF. The CDR3 DNA follows: TGTGCCAGCAGCGGCGGCTTCCATGGCTACACCTTC. The chain uses TRBV13 and TRBJ1-2, with no clear D. This CDR3 has 12 amino acids. CDR1 is PRHDT, CDR2 FYEKMQ, per germline (reference sequence). Trimming took 5 bases from V and 6 from J, leaving 10 bases between them.

The rearrangement links TRBV18 to TRBJ2-7; D unresolved. With 4 bases removed from V and 2 bases from J, the gap between germline ends came to 12 bases. This CDR3 has 14 residues. The germline gives CDR1 KGHSH, CDR2 LQKENI. CDR3 sequence (DNA): TGTGCCAGCTCACTGAGAGGTCCTCCCTACGAGCAGTACTTC. As protein: CASSLRGPPYEQYF.

This rearrangement joins TRBV7-2 to TRBJ2-1; D is ambiguous. V dropped 4 bases and J dropped 5 bases, with 12 bases sitting between them. Germline V CDR1 and CDR2: SGHTA, FQGNSA. The CDR3 has 14 amino acids. The CDR3 region is CASSYAITHNEQFF. CDR3 bases: TGTGCCAGCAGCTACGCGATTACCCACAATGAGCAGTTCTTC.

As DNA, the CDR3 is TGTGCCAGTAGTGCCCCGGGGAGGGTGGTGGGAAATGAGCAGTTCTTC. Its protein product is CASSAPGRVVGNEQFF. This chain uses TRBV19 with TRBJ2-1, with 7 bases lining up with TRBD2. The germline V gene has CDR1 LNHDA and CDR2 SQIVND (reference sequence). The V gene end was trimmed by 5 bases and the J gene end by 7 bases; junction bases not matched to a gene: 14. The length of the CDR3 is 16 residues. Supplemented by reference TRBV19 and TRBJ2-1, the full variable domain reads DGGITQSPKYLFRKEGQNVTLSCEQNLNHDAMYWYRQDPGQGLRLIYYSQIVNDFQKGDIAEGYSVSREKKESFPLTVTSAQKNPTAFYLCASSAPGRVVGNEQFFGPGTRLTVL.

V is TRBV9 and J is TRBJ2-2; D is unresolved. Germline V lookup: CDR1 SGDLS, CDR2 YYNGEE. Trimming cost V 4 bases and J 3 bases, with 7 bases left between them. The CDR3 has 13 amino acids. Written as DNA, the CDR3 is TGTGCCAGCAGCCCGCGAGACACCGGGGAGCTGTTTTTT. Encoded protein: CASSPRDTGELFF.

The V gene is TRBV13, the J gene TRBJ1-2; the D gene is possibly TRBD1 (6 bases). The V end was cut by 6 bases, the J end by 13 bases, with 15 bases between. The CDR3 has 11 residues. CDR1 is PRHDT and CDR2 is FYEKMQ in the germline V gene (reference sequence). The CDR3 protein is CASRLQGFSTF. CDR3 bases: TGTGCCAGCAGATTACAGGGTTTCTCCACCTTC.

The count of this clone is one. V usage is TRBV5-1 and J usage is TRBJ1-2; 7 bases are shared with TRBD1. The CDR3 covers 14 residues. Germline CDR1 SGHRS, CDR2 YFSETQ. The V gene end was trimmed by 4 bases and the J gene end by 6 bases; junction bases not matched to a gene: 9. This CDR3 reads CASSQQGLGNGYTF. The CDR3 coding sequence is TGCGCCAGCAGCCAACAGGGGCTTGGTAATGGCTACACCTTC.

This rearrangement joins TRBV7-9 to TRBJ1-4; TRBD1 is a possible D gene (5 bases). Per the germline V gene, CDR1 is SEHNR and CDR2 is FQNEAQ (reference sequence). The CDR3 covers 15 residues. Trimming pared 7 bases from V and 0 bases from J, leaving 12 bases between. This CDR3 reads CASKFQGATNEKLFF. The CDR3 DNA reads TGTGCCAGCAAGTTCCAGGGCGCAACTAATGAAAAACTGTTTTTT.